The present entry profiles one TCR beta chain with its context. Its antigen is unknown. No base quality values were provided; no much bigger clone lies one nucleotide off. The data were obtained in a study of blood T cell repertoires in COVID-19 (dated by TCRdb to 2019 to 2021). Broadly, across the study: Samples from collaborators originated in the United States, Italy and Spain and spanned both the acute and convalescent phases of COVID-19. The material from the prospective study consisted of cDNA or gDNA derived from T cells, B-cell-depleted T cells, or PBMCs. The dataset comprised deeply sampled blood TCRbeta repertoires from subjects exposed to, actively infected with, or recovered from COVID-19. The repertoires were released in a freely available public database intended as a resource for research on the immune response to SARS-CoV-2. The samples were drawn from two sources: the first 160 participants of the ongoing ImmuneRACE study, and 1,000 to 1,500 subjects contributed by 6 global collaborators. Nearly every sample came with metadata listing a de-identified subject ID, COVID-19 status, age in years and sex. Where available, HLA class I and class II types were taken from metadata supplied by the sample provider and were not determined by assay-based typing. What the study reported, not specific to this receptor: The quantity of clinical and demographic metadata differed by source and by participant and was supplied without curation.

TCRbeta CDR3 regions were amplified from genomic DNA using the immunoSEQ Assay, a bias-controlled multiplex PCR. On the authors' methods: The number of nucleated cells in each sample was estimated from the amplification of reference gene primers within the assay. To quantify the absolute abundance of each unique TCRbeta CDR3 rearrangement, sequence reads were collapsed and filtered. Productive Simpson clonality was computed per sample as the square root of Simpson's diversity index over productive rearrangements. Entries here come from immuneACCESS through TCRdb and include only in-frame sequences with V and J called. Some clones fail to appear in such tables; in the studies checked, an unresolved V gene covers under half of the shortfall, and the cause of the remainder is unknown. The V and J calls and clone size are taken from that table; D and trimming were inferred from the DNA. Across this sample there are 70,000 or so clones, with around four fifths seen only once. The biggest ten clones account for 15% of the sample.

Reading from cysteine to phenylalanine, the CDR3 counts 14 amino acids. Only CDR3 DNA remains: 42 bases, in frame from the first base. CDR1 and CDR2 were assigned from the germline V gene (reference sequence) as SEHNR and FQNEAQ. Deletion took 5 bases off V and 7 bases off J, with a span of 15 bases between the germline ends. In Seattle, one collaborating source enrolled patients while the infection was active and tracked those patients longitudinally over the course of disease. Whole blood was collected in K2EDTA tubes by collaborating institutions according to the institutions' own protocols. For TCRbeta analysis, collaborators shipped samples as frozen whole blood, isolated PBMCs, or DNA extracted from either of those sample types.

Recombination joined TRBV7-9 with TRBJ1-5, with the D gene not confidently named. This receptor was taken from a man aged 60-69 years with COVID-19, enrolled during active disease. Sequenced: peripheral blood. The CDR3 amino acid sequence is: CASSQSTLRQPQHF. The sequence in DNA is TGTGCCAGCAGCCAGAGTACCCTGAGGCAGCCCCAGCATTTT.